These 21 T cell receptor beta chains came from one sample sequenced in a study of T cell changes during pregnancy in multiple sclerosis. Assay used: immunoSEQ multiplex PCR; TCRdb lists only in-frame clones, some missing. This table holds over 25,000 clones, about 90% found once. Specimen: CD8+ T cells from peripheral blood mononuclear cells, collected in the second trimester of pregnancy. The receptors were sampled from a female donor with multiple sclerosis, enrolled in a pregnancy study.

This clone was counted a single time. V gene TRBV13 combines with J gene TRBJ1-2; D unclear. V was pared by 0 bases and J by 5 bases, with 16 bases between. The CDR3 loop spans 16 amino acids. CDR1 is PRHDT and CDR2 is FYEKMQ in the germline V gene (reference sequence). The CDR3 spells CASSLGQAAPTYGYTF. The DNA for the CDR3 is TGTGCCAGCAGCTTAGGCCAGGCTGCCCCGACGTATGGCTACACCTTC. Full variable domain (outside the CDR3, taken from reference TRBV13 and TRBJ1-2): AAGVIQSPRHLIKEKRETATLKCYPIPRHDTVYWYQQGPGQDPQFLISFYEKMQSDKGSIPDRFSAQQFSDYHSELNMSSLELGDSALYFCASSLGQAAPTYGYTFGSGTRLTVV.

The rearrangement joins TRBV5-6 to TRBJ2-1, with a weak D call TRBD1 (6 bases). CDR1 is SGHDT and CDR2 is YYEEEE in the germline V gene. The V and J ends lost 2 bases and 3 bases respectively, with 12 bases between them. The CDR3 extends over 15 amino acids. The CDR3 reads CASSFPGHGYNEQFF. CDR3 bases: TGTGCCAGCAGCTTCCCGGGACACGGCTACAATGAGCAGTTCTTC.

This clone turned up a few times. The chain links TRBV9 to TRBJ1-1; weak D call: TRBD1 (5 bases). The germline V gene encodes CDR1 SGDLS and CDR2 YYNGEE. V lost 4 bases to trimming and J lost 6 bases, with 10 bases between them. This CDR3 spans 12 amino acids. The CDR3 coding sequence is TGTGCCAGCAGCCCTCAACAGGCTGAAGCTTTCTTT. As protein: CASSPQQAEAFF. The variable domain in full, with the rest retrieved from reference TRBV9 and TRBJ1-1, is DSGVTQTPKHLITATGQRVTLRCSPRSGDLSVYWYQQSLDQGLQFLIQYYNGEERAKGNILERFSAQQFPDLHSELNLSSLELGDSALYFCASSPQQAEAFFGQGTRLTVV.

The V call is TRBV5-6, the J call TRBJ1-2, with 9 bases matching TRBD1. V lost 0 bases, J lost 7 bases, and 4 bases stayed unmatched. Germline assignment: CDR1 SGHDT and CDR2 YYEEEE. The CDR3 has 14 amino acids. CDR3 DNA sequence: TGTGCCAGCAGCTTGGGACAGGGGGTTCGTGGCTACACCTTC. Its translation: CASSLGQGVRGYTF.

The rearrangement joins TRBV29-1 to TRBJ1-5; TRBD1 aligns across 7 bases. The CDR3 loop spans 14 amino acids. Germline V gene lookup returns CDR1 SQVTM and CDR2 ANQGSEA. The trim removed 7 bases at V and 4 bases at J, leaving 10 bases unmatched. CDR3 sequence: CSARTGEGNQPQHF. The CDR3 nucleotides are TGCAGCGCTAGGACAGGAGAGGGGAATCAGCCCCAGCATTTT.

This chain uses TRBV7-2 with TRBJ1-2; maybe TRBD1 (5 bases). The V gene lost 1 base and the J gene lost 4 bases, with 13 bases spanning the gap. The CDR3 has 15 residues. The germline gives CDR1 SGHTA, CDR2 FQGNSA. The CDR3 protein is CASSLGRGTGYGYTF. The CDR3 nucleotides read TGTGCCAGCAGCTTAGGTCGGGGGACCGGCTATGGCTACACCTTC.

V and J are TRBV7-8 and TRBJ2-7; TRBD1 is a possible D gene (6 bases). V was trimmed by 5 bases and J by 3 bases, leaving 8 bases between them. Germline V gene data show CDR1 as SGHVS and CDR2 as FQNEAQ. The CDR3 extends over 12 amino acids. DNA for the CDR3: TGTGCCAGCAGCCGAGGGGGCTACGAGCAGTACTTC. Its protein product is CASSRGGYEQYF.

V is TRBV29-1 and J is TRBJ2-1, with 7 bases identical to TRBD1. The CDR3 consists of 13 residues. The trim removed 7 bases at V and 3 bases at J, leaving 6 bases unmatched. CDR1 and CDR2 from the germline V gene are SQVTM and ANQGSEA. CDR3 coding DNA: TGCAGCGCCCACAGGGGCCTCTACAATGAGCAGTTCTTC. Amino acids: CSAHRGLYNEQFF.

The chain links TRBV4-1 to TRBJ1-2; D is possibly TRBD1 (5 bases). This CDR3 contains 15 residues. Trimming took off 0 bases at V and 4 bases at J, with 12 bases between the two ends. Germline CDR1 and CDR2: MGHRA and YSYEKL. CDR3 loop: CASSQDYRTTYGYTF. The CDR3 DNA reads TGCGCCAGCAGCCAAGATTACAGGACTACCTATGGCTACACCTTC.

The V gene is TRBV9, the J gene TRBJ2-3; 10 nucleotides match TRBD2. J lost 3 bases, V lost 0 bases, and 4 bases had no gene match. The CDR3 spans 16 residues. Germline lookup yields CDR1 SGDLS and CDR2 YYNGEE. CDR3 loop: CASSVGLAGGTDTQYF. Here the CDR3 DNA reads TGTGCCAGCAGCGTAGGCTTAGCGGGGGGTACAGATACGCAGTATTTT.

The chain couples TRBV11-2 to TRBJ2-7; D call uncertain. The V gene lost 1 base and the J gene lost 1 base, with 8 bases spanning the gap. The CDR3 sequence is 14 residues long. CDR1 and CDR2 from the germline V gene are SGHAT and FQNNGV. CDR3 in amino acids: CASSLARRSYEQYF. CDR3 bases: TGTGCCAGCAGCTTAGCGCGCAGGTCCTACGAGCAGTACTTC. Supplemented by reference TRBV11-2 and TRBJ2-7, the full variable domain reads EAGVAQSPRYKIIEKRQSVAFWCNPISGHATLYWYQQILGQGPKLLIQFQNNGVVDDSQLPKDRFSAERLKGVDSTLKIQPAKLEDSAVYLCASSLARRSYEQYFGPGTRLTVT.

The chain is built from TRBV9 and TRBJ1-2, with 7 bases identical to TRBD1. Trimming removed 4 bases from V and 8 bases from J; junction bases left unmatched: 8. The CDR3 has 13 residues. Per the germline V gene, CDR1 is SGDLS and CDR2 is YYNGEE. As DNA, the CDR3 is TGTGCCAGCAGCCCGACAACAGGGGTGGGCTACACCTTC. The encoded protein is CASSPTTGVGYTF.

The J gene is TRBJ1-1, the V gene TRBV6-1; 9 bases fit TRBD1. The CDR3 consists of 14 residues. The V segment lost 7 bases and the J segment 8 bases; nucleotides outside the gene matches: 11. Germline loops: CDR1 MNHNS, CDR2 SASEGT. The CDR3, as DNA: TGTGCCAGCATGATCCCGGACAGGGGAACCGAAGCTTTCTTT. It encodes CASMIPDRGTEAFF.

The CDR3 loop is CASSLQGGPHEQYF. The CDR3 DNA reads TGTGCCAGCAGTTTACAGGGTGGCCCCCACGAGCAGTACTTC. The chain employs TRBV28 and TRBJ2-7; possible D gene TRBD1, 5 bases. The CDR3 spans 14 residues. Germline CDR1 MDHEN, CDR2 SYDVKM. Trimming removed 2 bases from V and 5 bases from J, with 13 bases in between.

The V and J genes are TRBV27 and TRBJ2-7; 9 positions agree with TRBD1. The V and J ends lost 6 bases and 6 bases, in that order; junction bases with no gene match: 9. Looked up from germline, CDR1 is MNHEY and CDR2 is SMNVEV (reference sequence). The CDR3 has 14 residues. The CDR3 is CASSPWTGEGEQYF. The DNA of the CDR3 is TGTGCCAGCAGCCCCTGGACAGGGGAGGGCGAGCAGTACTTC.

V is TRBV7-8 and J is TRBJ2-7; D may be TRBD1 (6 bases). In germline, CDR1 is SGHVS, CDR2 FQNEAQ. The V end was cut by 5 bases, the J end by 1 base, with 18 bases between. There are 16 residues in the CDR3. The CDR3 here is CASSLLLGTLSYEQYF. The CDR3 region has the DNA TGTGCCAGCAGCCTACTACTCGGGACACTATCCTACGAGCAGTACTTC.

This clone came up once. The gene calls are TRBV5-4 and TRBJ2-3; 8 bases are a match to TRBD1. Germline values: CDR1 SGHNT, CDR2 YYREEE (reference sequence). The ends lost 0 bases at V and 3 bases at J; junction bases unmatched: 0. The CDR3 has 14 residues. Here the CDR3 DNA reads TGTGCCAGCAGCTTGGACAGGGGGACAGATACGCAGTATTTT. It codes for CASSLDRGTDTQYF.

The chain uses TRBV6-6 and TRBJ2-7, with 11 bases fitting TRBD1. CDR1 is MNHNY and CDR2 is SVGAGI in the germline V gene (reference sequence). Trimming took 5 bases from V and 4 from J; bases not matched to a gene: 4. This CDR3 is built from 14 residues. CDR3 in amino acids: CASSRGTGGYEQYF. The CDR3 bases are TGTGCCAGCAGTCGCGGGACAGGGGGGTACGAGCAGTACTTC.

The rearrangement joins TRBV11-2 to TRBJ2-2; TRBD2 aligns across 7 bases. J was trimmed by 7 bases and V by 5 bases; bases with no gene match: 10. CDR1 SGHAT and CDR2 FQNNGV come from the germline V gene. The CDR3 contains 15 residues. CDR3: CASSLHWRGIGELFF. In DNA form, the CDR3 reads TGTGCCAGCAGCCTCCACTGGCGGGGGATCGGGGAGCTGTTTTTT.

The chain recombines TRBV7-9 with TRBJ2-7; TRBD2 matches at 7 bases. CDR3 length: 15 amino acids. V lost 5 bases, J lost 0 bases, and 7 bases stayed unmatched. The germline CDR1 and CDR2 sequences are SEHNR and FQNEAQ (reference sequence). The CDR3 loop is CASSPREGFSYEQYF. The CDR3 nucleotides read TGTGCCAGCAGCCCCAGGGAGGGTTTCTCCTACGAGCAGTACTTC.

This clone is large by share. The chain has TRBV14 and TRBJ1-1; TRBD1 is a possible D gene (6 bases). Trimming took 4 bases from V and 5 from J, leaving 20 bases between them. CDR3 length: 16 residues. Germline V gene sequence: CDR1 SGHDN, CDR2 FVKESK. This CDR3 reads CASSRGGDWLGTEAFF. CDR3 DNA: TGTGCCAGCAGCCGAGGGGGGGATTGGTTGGGAACTGAAGCTTTCTTT.